This T cell receptor beta chain was sequenced for a study of T-cell memory formation after mild COVID-19. The CDR3 is 12 residues long. Germline V gene lookup returns CDR1 LNHNV and CDR2 YYDKDF (reference sequence). The V end was cut by 5 bases, the J end by 6 bases, with 10 bases between. TCRdb fed the 5' RACE reads into MiXCR, producing one record per CDR3 protein. The sample shows about 560,000 distinct CDR3 sequences, roughly 17% of them seen only once. This clonotype has more than one count but fewer than ten. The chain is built from TRBV15 and TRBJ2-5; D remains ambiguous. The sample taken for sequencing was PBMCs or a T cell subset sorted from them (not recorded which). This TCR came from an adult woman who had mild COVID-19 (a few samples of this study predate the infection). Cell type and time point are not known. The CDR3 nucleotides are TGTGCCACCAGCCGTAGTTTGCAGACCCAGTACTTC. Protein: CATSRSLQTQYF.